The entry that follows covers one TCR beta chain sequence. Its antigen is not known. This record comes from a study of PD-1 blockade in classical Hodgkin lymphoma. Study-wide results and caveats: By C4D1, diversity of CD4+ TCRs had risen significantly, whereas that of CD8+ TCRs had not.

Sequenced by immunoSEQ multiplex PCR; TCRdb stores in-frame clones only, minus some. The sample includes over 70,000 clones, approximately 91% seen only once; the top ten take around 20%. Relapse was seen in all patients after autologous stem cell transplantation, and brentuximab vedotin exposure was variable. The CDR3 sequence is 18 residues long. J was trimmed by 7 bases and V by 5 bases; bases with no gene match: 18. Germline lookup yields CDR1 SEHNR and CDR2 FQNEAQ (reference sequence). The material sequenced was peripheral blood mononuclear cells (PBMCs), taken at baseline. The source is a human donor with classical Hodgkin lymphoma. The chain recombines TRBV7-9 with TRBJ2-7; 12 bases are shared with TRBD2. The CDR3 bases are TGTGCCAGCAGCGACAGGGTTGGGCTAGCGGGAGGGCCGGGGGAGCAGTACTTC. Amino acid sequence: CASSDRVGLAGGPGEQYF.